This T cell receptor (beta chain) stems from a study of T cells after yellow fever vaccination. Background on the study: Fractions with few cells were prepared using SMART-Seq v4 Ultra Low Input. General study findings and limits: Primary-vaccination clones mostly resurfaced post-booster (nearly 97% CD4, 75% to 90% CD8).

The 5'RACE template-switching step produced TCR cDNA and added a universal primer site and UMIs. TCRdb reanalysed the 5' RACE reads using MiXCR and keeps one entry per CDR3 protein. This table holds some 300,000 distinct CDR3 sequences, around 8.6% found once. With regard to this clonotype: Antigen: not known. One end of the junction varies from germline; a read error may be responsible.

This TCR derives from a young man who received the YFV17D yellow fever vaccine. Specimen: CD4+ T cells sorted from PBMCs, collected 5 days after the yellow fever booster vaccination.

The CDR3 nucleotides read TGTGCCAGCAGTATGTTGGGCGGGGGAGCCAAAAACATTCAGTACTTC. Amino acid sequence: CASSMLGGGAKNIQYF. The chain recombines TRBV19 with TRBJ2-4; 7 nucleotides match TRBD2. CDR3 length: 16 amino acids. Germline loops: CDR1 LNHDA, CDR2 SQIVND (reference sequence).